These 8 T cell receptor beta chains originate from one sample sequenced in a study of shared clonotypes between healthy human individuals. Profiling relied on immunoSEQ multiplex PCR, and the TCRdb table lists in-frame clones only, not all of them. The sample carries about 2 million clones, about 94% recorded once. In the naive CD8 group, cells lacked CD45RO and were positively selected for CCR7, so terminally differentiated effector memory CD45RA+ cells were left out. Input material: naive CD8+ T cells sorted from blood. The receptors shown here come from a man aged 18 to 30 in good health.

This clone was recorded once. V is TRBV7-9 and J is TRBJ2-3, with D perhaps assigned TRBD1 or TRBD2 (5 bases each). Germline V gives CDR1 SEHNR, CDR2 FQNEAQ (reference sequence). The CDR3 is 14 amino acids. V lost 3 bases and J lost 9, with 16 bases in between. Written as DNA, the CDR3 is TGTGCCAGCAGCTTTGGTCAGGACGGGGACACGCAGTATTTT. Protein sequence: CASSFGQDGDTQYF.

This clone was detected once. This chain connects TRBV6-5 to TRBJ1-5; 9 bases are shared with TRBD1. This CDR3 spans 15 amino acids. The V gene's germline CDR1 is MNHEY and CDR2 SVGAGI. V shed 6 bases, J shed 1 base, and the junction held 4 bases outside the gene matches. CDR3 residues: CASSPGTGSNQPQHF. The CDR3 DNA follows: TGTGCCAGCAGCCCCGGGACAGGGAGCAATCAGCCCCAGCATTTT.

CDR3 nucleotide sequence: TGTGCCAGTAGTATCATGGGGGGCACCTACGAGCAGTACTTC. This gives the protein CASSIMGGTYEQYF. J is TRBJ2-7 and V is TRBV19; D is tentatively TRBD1 or TRBD2 (6 bases each). V lost 3 bases to trimming and J lost 2 bases, with 11 bases between them. This CDR3 contains 14 residues. In germline, CDR1 is LNHDA, CDR2 SQIVND (reference sequence).

V and J are TRBV28 and TRBJ2-1; perhaps TRBD2 as D (7 bases). The ends were cut back, 3 bases at V and 3 bases at J, with 12 bases in the middle. CDR1 is MDHEN, CDR2 SYDVKM, per germline. The CDR3 is 15 amino acids. CDR3 sequence reads: CASSFWGGLYNEQFF. Written as DNA, the CDR3 is TGTGCCAGCAGTTTTTGGGGGGGCCTCTACAATGAGCAGTTCTTC.

This rearrangement joins TRBV6-6 to TRBJ1-1, with D perhaps TRBD1 (6 bases). CDR1 is MNHNY and CDR2 is SVGAGI in the germline V gene (reference sequence). With 5 bases removed from V and 7 bases from J, the gap between germline ends came to 11 bases. This CDR3 region has 12 residues. The CDR3 loop is CASSPSDSEAFF. DNA of the CDR3: TGTGCCAGCAGTCCCTCGGACAGTGAAGCTTTCTTT.

The chain combines TRBV10-3 with TRBJ2-5; D unclear. The CDR3 covers 13 residues. Trimming took 5 bases from V and 3 from J, leaving 10 bases between them. In germline, CDR1 is ENHRY, CDR2 SYGVKD. CDR3 amino acids: CAISPTWEETQYF. The CDR3 coding sequence is TGTGCCATCAGTCCCACCTGGGAAGAGACCCAGTACTTC.

This clone was found once. The chain links TRBV19 to TRBJ2-1, with D perhaps TRBD1 (7 bases). The CDR3 extends over 14 amino acids. Germline V gives CDR1 LNHDA, CDR2 SQIVND (reference sequence). V shed 9 bases and J shed 4 bases, with 16 bases lying between them. The CDR3 sequence is CASTPAGGYNEQFF. In DNA, the CDR3 is TGTGCCAGCACCCCGGCAGGGGGGTACAATGAGCAGTTCTTC.

The chain uses TRBV9 and TRBJ2-1, with 12 bases that match TRBD2. V lost 3 bases, J lost 6 bases, and 4 bases stayed unmatched. This CDR3 spans 15 amino acids. CDR1 and CDR2 from the germline V gene are SGDLS and YYNGEE. The CDR3 region has the DNA TGTGCCAGCAGCGCTAGCGGGGGGGCCTCCAATGAGCAGTTCTTC. It translates to CASSASGGASNEQFF.